The 14 T cell receptor beta chains given below trace back to one sample, sequenced in a study of Graves' ophthalmopathy and Graves' hyperthyroidism. RNA served as the template for amplifying TCR beta CDR3 regions. HTBI primers were used in a first-round RT-PCR, which preceded a second-round multiplex PCR. One entry per CDR3 protein results from TCRdb running MiXCR on the multiplex PCR reads. The sample holds roughly 350,000 distinct CDR3 sequences, roughly a sixth seen once. Sequencing was performed on peripheral blood. These receptors were collected from an adult woman with stable Graves' hyperthyroidism.

This clonotype was counted many times. CDR3 DNA sequence: TGTGCCAGCAGTTTCCGGGACAGCTATGGCTACACCTTC. Its translation is CASSFRDSYGYTF. The chain couples TRBV28 to TRBJ1-2; 7 nucleotides align to TRBD1. CDR1 is MDHEN, CDR2 SYDVKM, per germline. The CDR3 is 13 amino acids. Germline trimming cut 3 bases from V and 4 bases from J; bases unmatched to any gene: 2.

The rearrangement joins TRBV2 to TRBJ2-4; D unresolved. Looked up from germline, CDR1 is SNHLY and CDR2 is FYNNEI. CDR3 size: 15 residues. With 1 base removed from V and 2 bases from J, the gap between germline ends came to 9 bases. DNA of the CDR3: TGTGCCAGCAGTGAAGAGTGGGTCACCAAAAACATTCAGTACTTC. Translating gives CASSEEWVTKNIQYF.

This clonotype was observed at least ten times. The CDR3 region is CASRKGNSPLHF. DNA of the CDR3: TGCGCCAGCAGAAAGGGAAATTCACCCCTCCACTTT. The V gene is TRBV10-2, the J gene TRBJ1-6; D remains ambiguous. The V gene lost 6 bases and the J gene lost 7 bases, with 7 bases spanning the gap. The CDR3 spans 12 residues. In germline, CDR1 is WSHSY, CDR2 SAAADI.

The chain links TRBV4-3 to TRBJ1-6; no clear D gene. Germline V gene data show CDR1 as LGHNA and CDR2 as YSLEER. This CDR3 region has 13 residues. Deletions cut 3 bases from V and 7 bases from J, with 7 bases between. CDR3 region: CASSHNDNSPLHF. Here the CDR3 DNA reads TGCGCCAGCAGCCATAACGACAATTCACCCCTCCACTTT.

The chain employs TRBV5-1 and TRBJ2-3; weak D call: TRBD1 (5 bases). CDR1 is SGHRS and CDR2 is YFSETQ in the germline V gene. The CDR3 has 15 amino acids. The ends were cut back, 0 bases at V and 0 bases at J, with 8 bases in the middle. CDR3 DNA sequence: TGCGCCAGCAGCTTGGCGGCAGGGAGCACAGATACGCAGTATTTT. Residues: CASSLAAGSTDTQYF.

The chain couples TRBV6-2 or TRBV6-3 to TRBJ1-1, with D maybe TRBD1 (5 bases). The CDR3 sequence is 15 residues long. V was pared by 10 bases and J by 0 bases, with 18 bases between. CDR1 MNHEY and CDR2 SVGEGT come from the germline V gene. The CDR3 protein is CAIRLAGDLNTEAFF. CDR3 nucleotide sequence: TGTGCCATCCGCCTCGCCGGGGACTTGAACACTGAAGCTTTCTTT.

This clonotype occurred many times. The chain carries TRBV20-1 and TRBJ1-5, with 10 bases fitting TRBD1. The CDR3 contains 14 residues. After removal of 6 bases from V and 6 bases from J, the junction contained 8 bases not matched to a gene. The germline gives CDR1 DFQATT, CDR2 SNEGSKA (reference sequence). The CDR3 nucleotides read TGCAGTGCAACGGTCCGGGACAGGGGTCAGCCCCAGCATTTT. As protein: CSATVRDRGQPQHF.

This clonotype was counted only a few times. The V gene is TRBV30, the J gene TRBJ1-5, with D hard to call. Germline V gives CDR1 GTSNPN, CDR2 SVGIG (reference sequence). Trimming removed 1 base from V and 1 base from J, with 11 bases in between. The CDR3 is 15 amino acids. The CDR3 sequence: CAWSGNILSNQPQHF. The CDR3 DNA is TGTGCCTGGAGTGGCAACATTTTAAGCAATCAGCCCCAGCATTTT.

The J gene is TRBJ2-6, the V gene TRBV11-1; maybe TRBD1 (6 bases). The CDR3 sequence is 16 residues long. Per germline, CDR1 SGHAT and CDR2 FQDESV (reference sequence). Deletions cut 3 bases from V and 4 bases from J, with 13 bases between. CDR3 amino acids: CASSFTSGAGANVLTF. The CDR3 DNA sequence: TGTGCCAGCAGCTTCACTTCAGGGGCCGGGGCCAACGTCCTGACTTTC. The entire variable domain, with the rest obtained from reference TRBV11-1 and TRBJ2-6, is as follows: EAEVAQSPRYKITEKSQAVAFWCDPISGHATLYWYRQILGQGPELLVQFQDESVVDDSQLPKDRFSAERLKGVDSTLKIQPAELGDSAMYLCASSFTSGAGANVLTFGAGSRLTVL.

This clonotype was seen a handful of times. The genes are TRBV18 and TRBJ2-7; 9 positions match TRBD2. Germline-derived CDR1 and CDR2 are KGHSH and LQKENI. V shed 5 bases, J shed 1 base, and the junction held 6 bases outside the gene matches. CDR3 length: 15 residues. CDR3 nucleotide sequence: TGTGCCAGCTCATCCCTAGCGGGACGTTCCTACGAGCAGTACTTC. Translated: CASSSLAGRSYEQYF. Based on the CDR3 plus reference TRBV18 and TRBJ2-7, the full variable domain is NAGVMQNPRHLVRRRGQEARLRCSPMKGHSHVYWYRQLPEEGLKFMVYLQKENIIDESGMPKERFSAEFPKEGPSILRIQQVVRGDSAAYFCASSSLAGRSYEQYFGPGTRLTVT.

The chain couples TRBV28 to TRBJ1-6; D is unclear. The CDR3 spans 16 residues. The V gene lost 8 bases and the J gene lost 7 bases, with 21 bases spanning the gap. Germline V gene sequence: CDR1 MDHEN, CDR2 SYDVKM. The chain's CDR3 is CASALTGVAGNSPLHF. The CDR3, as DNA: TGTGCCAGCGCCCTAACGGGCGTCGCAGGAAATTCACCCCTCCACTTT.

The chain carries TRBV19 and TRBJ1-5, with TRBD1 identical over 10 bases. The J segment lost 3 bases and the V segment lost 3 bases, leaving 8 bases of the junction unmatched. The CDR3 has 17 amino acids. Germline V gives CDR1 LNHDA, CDR2 SQIVND (reference sequence). DNA of the CDR3: TGTGCCAGTAGTATCCCCGGGACAGGGGACCCCAATCAGCCCCAGCATTTT. As protein: CASSIPGTGDPNQPQHF.

On this clonotype itself: Given a much more abundant clone one base away, this may be a read error. The chain has TRBV4-1 and TRBJ1-2, with no clear D. The germline V gene encodes CDR1 MGHRA and CDR2 YSYEKL. The CDR3 has 14 amino acids. CDR3 coding DNA: TGCTCCAGCAGCCCCCCCGGAGAGGGAGGCGGCTACACCTTC. Its translation: CSSSPPGEGGGYTF.

This clonotype occurred many times. The rearrangement joins TRBV4-1 to TRBJ1-5; D is perhaps TRBD1 (5 bases). The germline gives CDR1 MGHRA, CDR2 YSYEKL. V was clipped by 0 bases and J by 9 bases, with 12 bases between them. CDR3 length: 14 residues. CDR3 in DNA: TGCGCCAGCAGCCAAGACGGGGGGAGAGGGCCCCAGCATTTT. Translated: CASSQDGGRGPQHF.